The entry below describes one T cell receptor beta chain. V was clipped by 3 bases and J by 3 bases, with 15 bases between them. Germline CDR1 reads LNHDA; CDR2 reads SQIVND (reference sequence). CDR3 size: 16 residues. This record belongs to a study of blood T cell repertoires in COVID-19. Profiled with immunoSEQ multiplex PCR; TCRdb holds only in-frame clones, not every one. The data contain tens of thousands of clones, 87% of them singletons. This chain uses TRBV19 with TRBJ1-5; D remains unclear. The sequencing sample was made of peripheral blood. This sequence was found in a woman aged 80 or over in a cohort sampled during active or convalescent COVID-19. The CDR3 here is CASSIEGFAFNQPQHF. The CDR3 DNA follows: TGTGCCAGTAGTATTGAGGGCTTCGCCTTCAATCAGCCCCAGCATTTT.